The sequence of this T cell receptor beta chain was determined in a study of identical twins. This clonotype was observed at least ten times. One entry per CDR3 protein results from TCRdb running MiXCR on the 5' RACE reads. The table lists under 350,000 distinct CDR3 sequences, roughly 9% of them singletons. These records were also assigned to another study, of yellow fever vaccine responses in identical twins.

The material sequenced was CD8+ T cells sorted from blood. This TCR derives from a young woman in good health.

The CDR3 reads CASSLVFGGPRGEQFF. The CDR3 bases are TGTGCCAGCAGCTTAGTTTTTGGCGGGCCCAGGGGTGAGCAGTTCTTC. J is TRBJ2-1 and V is TRBV7-8; a possible D gene is TRBD1 (6 bases). The CDR3 contains 16 residues. The V gene lost 1 base and the J gene lost 9 bases, with 19 bases spanning the gap. CDR1 is SGHVS, CDR2 FQNEAQ, per germline. Using reference TRBV7-8 and TRBJ2-1 for the parts outside the CDR3, the full variable domain is GAGVSQSPRYKVAKRGQDVALRCDPISGHVSLFWYQQALGQGPEFLTYFQNEAQLDKSGLPSDRFFAERPEGSVSTLKIQRTQQEDSAVYLCASSLVFGGPRGEQFFGPGTRLTVL.